This T cell receptor beta chain was profiled in a study of cytomegalovirus exposure and HLA in healthy donors. Notes on the study in general: It was reported that TCR beta sequences correctly inferred the HLA-A and HLA-B alleles for most subjects. A later analysis reportedly found that, within productive TCRs, an Asian-associated ancestry cluster had fewer N-insertions than the mean observed across the approximately 660 donors.

About this clone: Its antigen is not identified.

The PCR ran on 60 Vbeta and 13 Jbeta primers. The method was immunoSEQ multiplex PCR; TCRdb's version includes in-frame clones alone and lacks a portion of them. The sample holds some 200,000 clones; 75% to 85% are singletons and the top ten take roughly 0.8%. Between the trimmed V and J ends, which lost 4 bases and 0 bases, there was a span of 9 bases. This CDR3 is 14 amino acids long. Germline values: CDR1 SNHLY, CDR2 FYNNEI. Sequencing was performed on PBMCs. The receptor was isolated from a woman aged 18-29 years in good health and CMV-seronegative. V gene TRBV2 combines with J gene TRBJ2-5, with D possibly TRBD2 on 6 matching bases. The CDR3 protein is CASSGAGHQETQYF. DNA of the CDR3: TGTGCCAGCAGTGGGGCGGGACACCAAGAGACCCAGTACTTC.